The TCR beta chain under discussion was sequenced for a study of blood T cell repertoires in COVID-19 (dated by TCRdb to the early 2020s). Regarding the study in general: Samples covering the acute and convalescent phases of COVID-19 were provided by collaborators in the United States, Italy and Spain. The prospective study material was composed of cDNA or gDNA derived from T cells, B-cell-depleted T cells, or PBMCs. Deeply sampled blood TCRbeta repertoires from subjects exposed to, actively infected with, or recovered from COVID-19 were included in the dataset. The repertoires were made available in a free public database intended to serve as a resource for research on the immune response to SARS-CoV-2. The samples were drawn from the first 160 participants of the ongoing ImmuneRACE study and from over a thousand subjects provided by 6 global collaborators. Nearly every sample came with metadata listing a de-identified subject ID, COVID-19 status, age in years and sex. Where available, HLA class I and class II types were taken from metadata supplied by the sample provider and were not determined by assay-based typing. The research as a whole found: The amount of clinical and demographic metadata varied by source and participant and was provided uncurated.

As concerns this clone: Its antigen has not been determined. Qualities for individual bases were not recorded, and no much larger clone is one base off.

From the cysteine through the phenylalanine, the CDR3 covers 17 amino acids. Only the CDR3 region is kept as DNA, spanning 51 bases read in frame from base 1. CDR1 and CDR2 are read off the germline V gene as LGHNT and FRNRAP. After removal of 1 base from V and 4 bases from J, the junction retains 8 bases not matched to a gene. The immunoSEQ Assay, a bias-controlled multiplex PCR, was used to amplify TCRbeta CDR3 regions from genomic DNA. As for the authors' bioinformatics: The number of nucleated cells in each sample was estimated by amplification of reference gene primers within the assay. Sequence reads were collapsed and filtered to measure the absolute abundance of every unique TCRbeta CDR3 rearrangement. For each sample, productive Simpson clonality was calculated by taking the square root of Simpson's diversity index across productive rearrangements. As stored in TCRdb, this immuneACCESS dataset retains in-frame rearrangements with V and J assigned. A fraction of the clones does not appear; measured against another copy, unresolved V genes explain less than half of the discrepancy, and the remainder lacks a known reason. V, J and clone size derive from that table, while D and trimming were established from the DNA sequence. The sample has 85,000 to 130,000 clones on record, 60% to 80% of them singletons. The ten largest clones capture about 1% of the sample.

Each collaborating institution followed its own protocols to collect whole blood in K2EDTA tubes. For TCRbeta analysis, collaborators shipped samples as frozen whole blood, isolated PBMCs, or DNA extracted from either of those sample types. The sequenced material came from peripheral blood. The clonotype originates from a human donor with acute or convalescent COVID-19. The donor label of this sample is uncertain. Recombination connected TRBV12-5 to TRBJ2-3; 10 of the junction bases match TRBD2. Here the CDR3 is given as CASGLGKTSGYADTQYF. The nucleotides read TGTGCTAGTGGTTTGGGGAAGACTAGCGGGTACGCAGATACGCAGTATTTT.